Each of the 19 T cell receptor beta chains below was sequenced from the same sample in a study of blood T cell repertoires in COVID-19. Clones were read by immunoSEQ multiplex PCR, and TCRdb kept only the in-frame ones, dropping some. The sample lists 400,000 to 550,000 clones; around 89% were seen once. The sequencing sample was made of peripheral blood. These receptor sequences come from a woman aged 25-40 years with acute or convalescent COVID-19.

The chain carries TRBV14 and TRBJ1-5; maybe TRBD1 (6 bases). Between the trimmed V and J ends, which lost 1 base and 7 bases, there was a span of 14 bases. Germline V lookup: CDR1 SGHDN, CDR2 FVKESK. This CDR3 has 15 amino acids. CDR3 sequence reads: CASSQGTGRGQPQHF. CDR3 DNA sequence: TGTGCCAGCAGCCAAGGCACAGGGCGAGGCCAGCCCCAGCATTTT. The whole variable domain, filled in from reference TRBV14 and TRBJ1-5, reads EAGVTQFPSHSVIEKGQTVTLRCDPISGHDNLYWYRRVMGKEIKFLLHFVKESKQDESGMPNNRFLAERTGGTYSTLKVQPAELEDSGVYFCASSQGTGRGQPQHFGDGTRLSIL.

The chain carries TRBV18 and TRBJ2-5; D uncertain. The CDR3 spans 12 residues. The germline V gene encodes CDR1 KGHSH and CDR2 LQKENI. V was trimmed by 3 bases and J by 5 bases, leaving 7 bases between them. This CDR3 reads CASSPTSETQYF. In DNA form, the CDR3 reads TGTGCCAGCTCACCTACGAGTGAGACCCAGTACTTC.

The CDR3 sequence is CASSSIQGSYNEQFF. The CDR3 DNA sequence: TGTGCCAGCAGCTCGATACAGGGCTCCTACAATGAGCAGTTCTTC. The V gene is TRBV7-8, the J gene TRBJ2-1; tentative D call: TRBD1 (6 bases). CDR3 length equals 15 residues. The germline gives CDR1 SGHVS, CDR2 FQNEAQ. Deletions cut 4 bases from V and 0 bases from J, with 10 bases between.

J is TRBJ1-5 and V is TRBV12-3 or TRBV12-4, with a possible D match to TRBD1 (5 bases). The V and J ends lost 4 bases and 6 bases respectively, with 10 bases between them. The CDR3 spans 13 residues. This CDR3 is CASSSAGRQPQHF. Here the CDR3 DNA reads TGTGCCAGCAGTTCGGCAGGGCGTCAGCCCCAGCATTTT.

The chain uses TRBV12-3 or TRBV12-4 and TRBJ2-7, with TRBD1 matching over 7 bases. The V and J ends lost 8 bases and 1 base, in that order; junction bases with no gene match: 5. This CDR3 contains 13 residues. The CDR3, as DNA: TGTGCCAGCCTCCACAGGGGTTCCTACGAGCAGTACTTC. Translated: CASLHRGSYEQYF.

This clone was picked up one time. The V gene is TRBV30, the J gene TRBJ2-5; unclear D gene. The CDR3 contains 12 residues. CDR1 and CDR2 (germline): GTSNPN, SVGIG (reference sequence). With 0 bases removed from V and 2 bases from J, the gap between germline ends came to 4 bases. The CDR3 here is CAWSVRQETQYF. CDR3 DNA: TGTGCCTGGAGTGTGAGACAAGAGACCCAGTACTTC.

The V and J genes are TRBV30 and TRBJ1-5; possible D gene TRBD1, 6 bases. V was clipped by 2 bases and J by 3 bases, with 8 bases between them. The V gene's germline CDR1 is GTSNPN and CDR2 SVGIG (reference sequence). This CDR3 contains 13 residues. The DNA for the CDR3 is TGTGCCTGGAGTAGGGGGACCAATCAGCCCCAGCATTTT. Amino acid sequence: CAWSRGTNQPQHF.

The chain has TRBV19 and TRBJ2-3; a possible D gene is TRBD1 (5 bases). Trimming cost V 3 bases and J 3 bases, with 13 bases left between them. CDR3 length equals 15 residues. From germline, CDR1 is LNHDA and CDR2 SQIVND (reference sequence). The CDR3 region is CASSMGQGLTDTQYF. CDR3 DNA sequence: TGTGCCAGTAGTATGGGGCAGGGCCTGACAGATACGCAGTATTTT.

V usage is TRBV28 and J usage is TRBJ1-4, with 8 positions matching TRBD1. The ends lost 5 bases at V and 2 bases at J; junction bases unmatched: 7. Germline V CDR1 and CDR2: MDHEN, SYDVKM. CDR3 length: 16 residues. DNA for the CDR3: TGTGCCAGCAGTCGAGAATGGACAGGGACTAATGAAAAACTGTTTTTT. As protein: CASSREWTGTNEKLFF.

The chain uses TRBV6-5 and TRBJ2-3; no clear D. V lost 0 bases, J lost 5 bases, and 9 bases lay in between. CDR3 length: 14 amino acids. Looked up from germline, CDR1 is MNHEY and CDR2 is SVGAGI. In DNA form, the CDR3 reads TGTGCCAGCAGTTACTCCGGTTCGAGAGATACGCAGTATTTT. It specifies CASSYSGSRDTQYF.

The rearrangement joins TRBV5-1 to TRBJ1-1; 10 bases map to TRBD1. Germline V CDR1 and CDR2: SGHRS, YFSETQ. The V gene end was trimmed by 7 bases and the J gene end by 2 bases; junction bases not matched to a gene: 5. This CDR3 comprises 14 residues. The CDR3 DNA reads TGCGCCAGCGGGACAGGGGACCCCAACACTGAAGCTTTCTTT. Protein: CASGTGDPNTEAFF.

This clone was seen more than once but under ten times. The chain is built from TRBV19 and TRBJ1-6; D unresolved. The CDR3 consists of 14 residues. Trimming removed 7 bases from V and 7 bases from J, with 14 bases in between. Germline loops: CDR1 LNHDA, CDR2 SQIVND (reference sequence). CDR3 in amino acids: CASMGDIRNSPLHF. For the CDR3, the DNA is TGTGCCAGTATGGGTGACATCCGAAATTCACCCCTCCACTTT.

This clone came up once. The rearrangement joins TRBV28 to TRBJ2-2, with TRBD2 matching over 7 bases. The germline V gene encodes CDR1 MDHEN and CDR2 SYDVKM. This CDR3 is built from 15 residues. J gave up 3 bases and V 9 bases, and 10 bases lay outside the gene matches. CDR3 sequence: CASRTGGTDTGELFF. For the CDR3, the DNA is TGTGCCAGTCGAACCGGGGGGACTGACACCGGGGAGCTGTTTTTT.

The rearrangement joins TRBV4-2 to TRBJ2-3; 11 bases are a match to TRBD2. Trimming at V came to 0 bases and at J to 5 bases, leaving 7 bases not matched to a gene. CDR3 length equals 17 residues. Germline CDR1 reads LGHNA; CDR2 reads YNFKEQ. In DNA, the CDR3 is TGTGCCAGCAGCCAAGAAATTAGCGGGGGGGCAGTAGATACGCAGTATTTT. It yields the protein CASSQEISGGAVDTQYF.

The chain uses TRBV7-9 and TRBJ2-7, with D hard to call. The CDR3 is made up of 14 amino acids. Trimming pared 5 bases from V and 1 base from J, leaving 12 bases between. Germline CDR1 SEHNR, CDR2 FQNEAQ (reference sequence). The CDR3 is CASSPKSRSYEQYF. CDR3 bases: TGTGCCAGCAGCCCCAAATCTAGGTCCTACGAGCAGTACTTC.

DNA of the CDR3: TGTGCCAGTAGCATGCCCCCAACAGGGGAGGACACTGAAGCTTTCTTT. The encoded protein is CASSMPPTGEDTEAFF. This rearrangement joins TRBV19 to TRBJ1-1; 7 bases fit TRBD1. From germline, CDR1 is LNHDA and CDR2 SQIVND (reference sequence). J gave up 3 bases and V 6 bases, and 13 bases lay outside the gene matches. The CDR3 length is 16 residues.

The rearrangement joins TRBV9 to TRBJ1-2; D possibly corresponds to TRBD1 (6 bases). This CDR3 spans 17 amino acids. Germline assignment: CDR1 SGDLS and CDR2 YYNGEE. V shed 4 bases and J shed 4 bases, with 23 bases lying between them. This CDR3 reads CASSSRGRVGTSYGYTF. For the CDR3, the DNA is TGTGCCAGCAGCTCCCGAGGACGGGTAGGGACAAGCTATGGCTACACCTTC.

The CDR3 loop reads CASSQVRGTGQETQYF. Here the CDR3 DNA reads TGTGCCAGCAGCCAAGTTCGGGGGACGGGGCAAGAGACCCAGTACTTC. This chain uses TRBV3-1 (or the pseudogene TRBV3-2) with TRBJ2-5, with D tentatively TRBD2 (6 bases). Germline CDR1 LGHDT, CDR2 YNNKEL (reference sequence). V lost 1 base, J lost 2 bases, and 14 bases lay in between. The CDR3 consists of 16 residues.

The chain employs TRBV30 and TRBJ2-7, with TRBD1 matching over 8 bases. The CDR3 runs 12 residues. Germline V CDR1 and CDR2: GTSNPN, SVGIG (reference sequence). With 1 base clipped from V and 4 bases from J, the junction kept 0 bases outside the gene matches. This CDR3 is CAWSGTGYEQYF. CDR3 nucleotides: TGTGCCTGGAGTGGGACAGGGTACGAGCAGTACTTC.